Each of the 16 T cell receptor beta chains below was sequenced from the same sample in a study of brain metastases from non-small cell lung cancer. Sequencing was performed with immunoSEQ multiplex PCR; in TCRdb, only in-frame clones are kept and a portion is missing. The sample records 2,000 to 2,500 clones, under 95% being singletons. Sequencing was done on a sample of primary lung tumor tissue. The origin of the receptors is a donor older than 35 with non-small cell lung cancer.

This chain links TRBV18 with TRBJ1-5; 7 bases align to TRBD1. This CDR3 has 15 amino acids. V lost 3 bases to trimming and J lost 4 bases; unmatched junction nucleotides: 6. Germline V gene sequence: CDR1 KGHSH, CDR2 LQKENI. CDR3 sequence (DNA): TGTGCCAGCTCACCCGGACAGGTTACTAATCAGCCCCAGCATTTT. It encodes CASSPGQVTNQPQHF.

Details on this clone: The junction shows a germline mismatch at one end, possibly a read error. The chain combines TRBV4-1 with TRBJ1-1; D is perhaps TRBD1 (6 bases). This CDR3 region has 14 residues. CDR1 and CDR2 (germline): MGHRA, YSYEKL. CDR3 amino acids: CTSSRLTGLTEAFF. CDR3 in DNA: TGCACCAGCAGCCGTTTAACAGGGCTAACTGAAGCTTTCTTT.

With regard to this clone: At one of its ends the junction is not consistent with the germline gene, which may arise from a read error. V is TRBV7-9 and J is TRBJ2-3; D uncertain. The germline V gene encodes CDR1 SEHNR and CDR2 FQNEAQ (reference sequence). The CDR3 loop spans 13 amino acids. In nucleotides, the CDR3 is TGTGTCAGCAGCTTAGTCGGCACAGATACGCAGTATTTT. This sequence encodes CVSSLVGTDTQYF.

This chain connects TRBV3-1 (or the pseudogene TRBV3-2) to TRBJ1-6; D remains unclear. V lost 5 bases and J 4 bases, leaving 18 bases between the germline ends. CDR1 and CDR2 from the germline V gene are LGHDT and YNNKEL (reference sequence). CDR3 length equals 17 residues. For the CDR3, the DNA is TGTGCCAGCAGCAGAATGGTTCCCATTTCATATAATTCACCCCTCCACTTT. Its translation: CASSRMVPISYNSPLHF.

This clone is a singleton in its sample. This chain joins TRBV4-1 and TRBJ2-1; 7 positions match TRBD1. This CDR3 contains 14 residues. Looked up from germline, CDR1 is MGHRA and CDR2 is YSYEKL. The trim removed 8 bases at V and 4 bases at J, leaving 8 bases unmatched. CDR3 DNA: TGCGCCAGCTCCCAGTGGACAGGTTACAATGAGCAGTTCTTC. Translating gives CASSQWTGYNEQFF.

The J gene is TRBJ2-7, the V gene TRBV18; TRBD1 aligns across 11 bases. Per germline, CDR1 KGHSH and CDR2 LQKENI. The trim removed 3 bases at V and 4 bases at J, leaving 2 bases unmatched. CDR3 length: 14 amino acids. The CDR3 DNA is TGTGCCAGCTCACCCCGGGACAGGGGGTACGAGCAGTACTTC. Its protein product is CASSPRDRGYEQYF. Full variable domain (rest looked up from reference TRBV18 and TRBJ2-7): NAGVMQNPRHLVRRRGQEARLRCSPMKGHSHVYWYRQLPEEGLKFMVYLQKENIIDESGMPKERFSAEFPKEGPSILRIQQVVRGDSAAYFCASSPRDRGYEQYFGPGTRLTVT.

The rearrangement uses TRBV24-1 and TRBJ2-7, with a tentative D call TRBD2 (5 bases). The CDR3 contains 12 residues. The ends were cut back, 5 bases at V and 1 base at J, with 5 bases in the middle. The V gene's germline CDR1 is KGHDR and CDR2 SFDVKD. In nucleotides, the CDR3 is TGTGCCACCAGTGCGGGGTCCTACGAGCAGTACTTC. Translation: CATSAGSYEQYF.

V and J are TRBV27 and TRBJ2-7; the D is unclear. V was shortened by 6 bases and J by 7 bases, with 13 bases between the two germline ends. CDR1 MNHEY and CDR2 SMNVEV come from the germline V gene (reference sequence). The CDR3 runs 12 residues. The CDR3 DNA is TGTGCCAGCAGCCGCTCGACTGGGGAGCAGTACTTC. Translation gives CASSRSTGEQYF.

This clone was seen a single time. The rearrangement uses TRBV28 and TRBJ1-1; the D gene is possibly TRBD1 (5 bases). CDR3 size: 17 residues. Germline V gives CDR1 MDHEN, CDR2 SYDVKM. The V end was cut by 5 bases, the J end by 1 base, with 20 bases between. CDR3 sequence (DNA): TGTGCCAGCAGTAACCTCCCGGGAAGGGGAAGGAACACTGAAGCTTTCTTT. Amino acid sequence: CASSNLPGRGRNTEAFF.

The chain employs TRBV10-3 and TRBJ2-3; D might be TRBD1 or TRBD2, each matching 5 bases. From germline, CDR1 is ENHRY and CDR2 SYGVKD. Trimming shortened V by 4 bases and J by 7 bases, and 12 bases separated the two germline ends. The CDR3 has 13 amino acids. As DNA, the CDR3 is TGTGCCATCAGTGGGGGGATAGACCATACGCAGTATTTT. As protein: CAISGGIDHTQYF.

This chain joins TRBV5-6 and TRBJ2-7; D remains ambiguous. The CDR3 loop spans 12 amino acids. The germline V and J ends were trimmed by 5 bases and 7 bases, with 13 bases remaining between them. CDR1 is SGHDT and CDR2 is YYEEEE in the germline V gene. CDR3 DNA sequence: TGTGCCAGCAGTCCGGGCCCCTGGGAGCAGTACTTC. Protein: CASSPGPWEQYF.

The rearrangement joins TRBV2 to TRBJ1-1; the D gene is possibly TRBD1 (5 bases). CDR1 is SNHLY and CDR2 is FYNNEI in the germline V gene. V lost 6 bases, J lost 1 base, and 15 bases lay in between. The CDR3 totals 15 residues. CDR3 DNA: TGTGCCAGCAGGCGCCCCGGGGCAGCGAACACTGAAGCTTTCTTT. It yields the protein CASRRPGAANTEAFF.

The rearrangement links TRBV2 to TRBJ2-4, with 12 positions matching TRBD2. There are 16 residues in the CDR3. Germline CDR1 and CDR2: SNHLY and FYNNEI. V gave up 3 bases and J gave up 1 base; unmatched junction bases: 1. The CDR3 DNA reads as TGTGCCAGCAGTGAGGGACTAGCGGGTGCCAAAAACATTCAGTACTTC. Translation: CASSEGLAGAKNIQYF.

The chain links TRBV10-1 to TRBJ2-3, with TRBD2 identical over 13 bases. V shed 6 bases and J 0 bases; nucleotides not matched to a gene: 15. The CDR3 covers 20 residues. Per germline, CDR1 WNHNN and CDR2 SYGVQD (reference sequence). CDR3 in amino acids: CASSDRGPGLAGSSTDTQYF. CDR3 DNA sequence: TGCGCCAGCAGCGACCGCGGCCCGGGACTAGCGGGATCTAGCACAGATACGCAGTATTTT.

The chain recombines TRBV29-1 with TRBJ2-5; possible D gene TRBD2, 5 bases. Between the trimmed V and J ends, which lost 3 bases and 5 bases, there was a span of 19 bases. The germline CDR1 and CDR2 sequences are SQVTM and ANQGSEA. This CDR3 contains 15 residues. CDR3 amino acids: CSVDPLTGTSETQYF. Written as DNA, the CDR3 is TGCAGCGTTGACCCCCTGACGGGAACTTCGGAGACCCAGTACTTC.

Notes on this clone: One junction end does not reproduce the germline sequence, and a read error may be involved. DNA of the CDR3: TGTGCCAACAGCTTAGCTTCAGGACTGGTTAACATGAGAGAGACCCAGTACTTC. It translates to CANSLASGLVNMRETQYF. The chain is built from TRBV7-2 and TRBJ2-5, with D perhaps TRBD2 (5 bases). The V gene's germline CDR1 is SGHTA and CDR2 FQGNSA. This CDR3 is 18 amino acids long.